The 26 T cell receptor beta chains presented below share a single source sample, sequenced in a study of T cell responses to AZD1222 COVID-19 vaccine. Profiled with immunoSEQ multiplex PCR; TCRdb holds only in-frame clones, not every one. The data show under 150,000 clones, more than 70% seen once. Here the sequenced sample was peripheral blood, taken 28 days after the second AZD1222 dose. The receptors were sampled from an adult who received the AZD1222 COVID-19 vaccine.

This clone was found once. This chain connects TRBV7-6 to TRBJ2-5, with 11 bases fitting TRBD2. The CDR3 has 15 amino acids. V lost 4 bases and J lost 4; bases outside the gene matches: 5. Looked up from germline, CDR1 is SGHVS and CDR2 is FNYEAQ. CDR3 sequence (DNA): TGTGCCAGCAGCTCGATAGCGGGGGGGCCAGAGACCCAGTACTTC. This encodes CASSSIAGGPETQYF.

The CDR3 nucleotides read TGTGCCAGCTCACCTGACCCGTCGTACCCAGCGCAGTATTTT. Translated: CASSPDPSYPAQYF. The V and J genes are TRBV18 and TRBJ2-3; D gene uncertain. Between the trimmed V and J ends, which lost 3 bases and 10 bases, there was a span of 17 bases. The CDR3 has 14 amino acids. The germline CDR1 and CDR2 sequences are KGHSH and LQKENI. The complete variable domain, with remaining parts taken from reference TRBV18 and TRBJ2-3, reads NAGVMQNPRHLVRRRGQEARLRCSPMKGHSHVYWYRQLPEEGLKFMVYLQKENIIDESGMPKERFSAEFPKEGPSILRIQQVVRGDSAAYFCASSPDPSYPAQYFGPGTRLTVL.

The V and J genes are TRBV18 and TRBJ1-2; D not resolved. The V gene lost 2 bases and the J gene lost 8 bases, with 12 bases spanning the gap. Germline-derived CDR1 and CDR2 are KGHSH and LQKENI. The CDR3 consists of 13 residues. The CDR3 loop reads CASSPEGKGGYTF. DNA for the CDR3: TGTGCCAGCTCACCAGAAGGGAAAGGGGGCTACACCTTC.

The chain carries TRBV11-3 and TRBJ1-6; D ambiguous. V was pared by 5 bases and J by 10 bases, with 12 bases between. Germline CDR1 is SGHNT and CDR2 is YENEEA. The CDR3 totals 13 residues. The CDR3 reads CASSAQQGSPLHF. In DNA form, the CDR3 reads TGTGCCAGCAGCGCCCAACAAGGATCACCCCTCCACTTT. Complete variable domain (other parts from reference TRBV11-3 and TRBJ1-6): EAGVVQSPRYKIIEKKQPVAFWCNPISGHNTLYWYLQNLGQGPELLIRYENEEAVDDSQLPKDRFSAERLKGVDSTLKIQPAELGDSAVYLCASSAQQGSPLHFGNGTRLTVT.

The chain uses TRBV19 and TRBJ1-4, with 10 bases aligning to TRBD1. CDR3 size: 15 residues. The ends lost 9 bases at V and 2 bases at J; junction bases unmatched: 6. Germline lookup yields CDR1 LNHDA and CDR2 SQIVND (reference sequence). The CDR3 DNA is TGTGCCAGCCGGGACAGGGGATCTACTAATGAAAAACTGTTTTTT. Its translation: CASRDRGSTNEKLFF.

This chain connects TRBV4-2 to TRBJ1-1, with TRBD1 matching over 7 bases. CDR3 length: 14 amino acids. Germline CDR1 and CDR2: LGHNA and YNFKEQ. V lost 6 bases and J lost 0; bases outside the gene matches: 4. CDR3 region: CASSEGQMNTEAFF. CDR3 nucleotide sequence: TGTGCCAGCAGTGAGGGACAGATGAACACTGAAGCTTTCTTT.

This rearrangement joins TRBV6-2 or TRBV6-3 to TRBJ1-2, with D possibly matching TRBD1 (5 bases). Looked up from germline, CDR1 is MNHEY and CDR2 is SVGEGT. V was trimmed by 6 bases and J by 0 bases, leaving 14 bases between them. This CDR3 has 15 amino acids. CDR3 in amino acids: CASSSHGTSNYGYTF. CDR3 DNA: TGTGCCAGCAGCTCCCACGGGACGTCTAACTATGGCTACACCTTC.

The rearrangement joins TRBV4-3 to TRBJ2-7; maybe TRBD1 (6 bases). Trimming left V 3 bases short and J 4 bases short, with 22 bases between. This CDR3 has 17 amino acids. Germline assignment: CDR1 LGHNA and CDR2 YSLEER. CDR3 sequence: CASSHDPETGSRYEQYF. The CDR3 DNA sequence: TGCGCCAGCAGCCATGACCCAGAAACAGGGAGTCGGTACGAGCAGTACTTC.

The chain's CDR3 is CASSLGYGQSNYEQYF. The CDR3 nucleotides are TGTGCCAGCAGCTTGGGCTACGGACAGAGCAACTACGAGCAGTACTTC. The chain carries TRBV11-1 and TRBJ2-7; tentative D call: TRBD1 (6 bases). The CDR3 loop spans 16 amino acids. Germline CDR1 reads SGHAT; CDR2 reads FQDESV (reference sequence). V shed 3 bases and J shed 3 bases, with 18 bases lying between them.

This chain links TRBV3-1 (or the pseudogene TRBV3-2) with TRBJ1-6; unclear D gene. CDR1 and CDR2 (germline): LGHDT, YNNKEL (reference sequence). The germline V and J ends were trimmed by 3 bases and 7 bases, with 7 bases remaining between them. The CDR3 contains 13 residues. CDR3 amino acids: CASSHGGNSPLHF. In DNA form, the CDR3 reads TGTGCCAGCAGCCATGGAGGAAATTCACCCCTCCACTTT.

The J gene is TRBJ1-5, the V gene TRBV19, with D unresolved. Deletions cut 3 bases from V and 6 bases from J, with 18 bases between. Germline V gene lookup returns CDR1 LNHDA and CDR2 SQIVND (reference sequence). The CDR3 contains 16 residues. The DNA of the CDR3 is TGTGCCAGTAGTATGATTTCTAATCTTTTCGGTCAGCCCCAGCATTTT. This sequence encodes CASSMISNLFGQPQHF.

The rearrangement uses TRBV2 and TRBJ1-2; no clear D. V lost 2 bases to trimming and J lost 2 bases, with 12 bases between them. The CDR3 is made up of 15 amino acids. Germline CDR1 reads SNHLY; CDR2 reads FYNNEI. The DNA of the CDR3 is TGTGCCAGCAGTGAATTATGGCGAGGGAACTATGGCTACACCTTC. Translated: CASSELWRGNYGYTF. The variable domain in full, completed from reference TRBV2 and TRBJ1-2, reads EPEVTQTPSHQVTQMGQEVILRCVPISNHLYFYWYRQILGQKVEFLVSFYNNEISEKSEIFDDQFSVERPDGSNFTLKIRSTKLEDSAMYFCASSELWRGNYGYTFGSGTRLTVV.

The gene calls are TRBV5-1 and TRBJ1-2, with TRBD1 identical over 8 bases. The junction had 5 bases not matched to a gene; V was cut back by 5 bases and J by 2 bases. CDR1 and CDR2 from the germline V gene are SGHRS and YFSETQ. CDR3 length: 14 residues. The CDR3 protein is CASRPDRVNYGYTF. The CDR3 DNA follows: TGCGCCAGCAGACCGGACAGGGTAAACTATGGCTACACCTTC.

This rearrangement joins TRBV19 to TRBJ1-2; D not resolved. The germline gives CDR1 LNHDA, CDR2 SQIVND (reference sequence). V lost 5 bases, J lost 0 bases, and 10 bases lay in between. The CDR3 has 14 amino acids. CDR3 coding DNA: TGTGCCAGTAGTTGGTCCCCTGCTAACTATGGCTACACCTTC. Encoded protein: CASSWSPANYGYTF.

This clone was recorded once. The CDR3 nucleotides read TGTGCCAGCAGTTTAAAAGGGGGGGCAAGGCAGTACTTC. It codes for CASSLKGGARQYF. This chain links TRBV12-3 or TRBV12-4 with TRBJ2-7; maybe TRBD2 (7 bases). V lost 2 bases and J lost 9, with 14 bases in between. This CDR3 comprises 13 residues.

V gene TRBV12-3 or TRBV12-4 combines with J gene TRBJ1-2; perhaps TRBD1 as D (5 bases). Trimming stripped 6 bases from V and 1 base from J, with 9 bases between. The CDR3 consists of 13 residues. In DNA, the CDR3 is TGTGCCAGCAGACAGGATTTTAACTATGGCTACACCTTC. The encoded protein is CASRQDFNYGYTF.

This chain uses TRBV6-2 or TRBV6-3 with TRBJ2-1, with 12 bases lining up with TRBD2. The CDR3 covers 16 residues. The V segment lost 3 bases and the J segment 6 bases; nucleotides outside the gene matches: 6. The germline V gene encodes CDR1 MNHEY and CDR2 SVGEGT. The CDR3 sequence: CASSYLLAGGPNEQFF. In DNA, the CDR3 is TGTGCCAGCAGTTATCTACTAGCGGGGGGACCCAATGAGCAGTTCTTC.

The chain joins TRBV19 to TRBJ1-3; 10 nucleotides agree with TRBD1. Germline V gene data show CDR1 as LNHDA and CDR2 as SQIVND (reference sequence). V shed 4 bases and J 3 bases; nucleotides not matched to a gene: 6. The CDR3 covers 16 residues. In nucleotides, the CDR3 is TGTGCCAGTAGTACCCGACAGGGGGCCGTTGGAAACACCATATATTTT. It specifies CASSTRQGAVGNTIYF. Drawing the rest from reference TRBV19 and TRBJ1-3, the complete variable domain is DGGITQSPKYLFRKEGQNVTLSCEQNLNHDAMYWYRQDPGQGLRLIYYSQIVNDFQKGDIAEGYSVSREKKESFPLTVTSAQKNPTAFYLCASSTRQGAVGNTIYFGEGSWLTVV.

In its sample, this clone was seen a few times. This chain uses TRBV9 with TRBJ2-3; 8 bases are shared with TRBD2. Germline trimming cut 4 bases from V and 6 bases from J; bases unmatched to any gene: 13. This CDR3 has 16 residues. Germline V gene data show CDR1 as SGDLS and CDR2 as YYNGEE. The chain's CDR3 is CASSPHDGGASDTQYF. DNA of the CDR3: TGTGCCAGCAGCCCCCATGACGGGGGGGCATCTGATACGCAGTATTTT.

The chain is built from TRBV6-1 and TRBJ1-1, with D unresolved. V was trimmed by 1 base and J by 3 bases, leaving 6 bases between them. Germline values: CDR1 MNHNS, CDR2 SASEGT. CDR3 length: 13 amino acids. Here the CDR3 reads CASSEVADTEAFF. Here the CDR3 DNA reads TGTGCCAGCAGTGAAGTTGCGGACACTGAAGCTTTCTTT.

The chain combines TRBV4-1 with TRBJ1-1; D ambiguous. V shed 0 bases and J shed 4 bases, with 12 bases lying between them. Germline CDR1 is MGHRA and CDR2 is YSYEKL. The CDR3 runs to 15 residues. CDR3 amino acids: CASSQDLEGGTEAFF. Written as DNA, the CDR3 is TGCGCCAGCAGCCAAGATCTGGAGGGCGGCACTGAAGCTTTCTTT.

The chain carries TRBV6-1 and TRBJ1-2; D unclear. With 0 bases removed from V and 8 bases from J, the gap between germline ends came to 13 bases. The CDR3 is made up of 14 amino acids. CDR1 is MNHNS and CDR2 is SASEGT in the germline V gene. This CDR3 reads CASSEALGKWGYTF. The CDR3 DNA reads TGTGCCAGCAGTGAAGCGCTGGGGAAGTGGGGCTACACCTTC.

The chain joins TRBV5-4 to TRBJ1-5; 8 bases are a match to TRBD1. Losses at the gene ends were 2 bases for V and 5 bases for J; bases not matched to a gene: 12. Per the germline V gene, CDR1 is SGHNT and CDR2 is YYREEE (reference sequence). This CDR3 spans 17 amino acids. CDR3: CASSFSWTGRLDQPQHF. The CDR3 nucleotides are TGTGCCAGCAGCTTTTCCTGGACAGGGAGGTTGGATCAGCCCCAGCATTTT.

This rearrangement joins TRBV28 to TRBJ2-5; the D gene could be TRBD1 or TRBD2 (6 bases each). The CDR3 contains 13 residues. V lost 7 bases to trimming and J lost 1 base, with 10 bases between them. The germline CDR1 and CDR2 sequences are MDHEN and SYDVKM. This CDR3 reads CASMEGVQETQYF. CDR3 DNA sequence: TGTGCCAGCATGGAGGGGGTCCAAGAGACCCAGTACTTC.

The chain joins TRBV5-6 to TRBJ1-6; a possible D gene is TRBD1 (5 bases). CDR1 and CDR2 (germline): SGHDT, YYEEEE. The CDR3 is 14 amino acids. V lost 4 bases, J lost 7 bases, and 12 bases lay in between. The CDR3 loop is CASSGGTENSPLHF. The CDR3 DNA reads as TGTGCCAGCAGCGGGGGGACGGAAAATTCACCCCTCCACTTT.

The V and J genes are TRBV5-8 and TRBJ2-7; 7 bases are shared with TRBD1. Germline CDR1 and CDR2: SGHTS and YDEGEE. This CDR3 spans 17 amino acids. The V segment lost 3 bases and the J segment 9 bases; nucleotides outside the gene matches: 21. DNA of the CDR3: TGTGCCAGCAGCTCCGGGACAGAGTTCTCCGCCGCTACGGGGCAGTACTTC. Translation gives CASSSGTEFSAATGQYF.